Listed here are 3 T cell receptor beta chains from one sample, sequenced in a study of T cells in Graves' hyperthyroidism and ophthalmopathy. Researchers took RNA transcripts and amplified the TCR beta CDR3 regions from them. TCR CDR3 regions were first amplified by RT-PCR with HTBI primers. MiXCR was run by TCRdb on the multiplex PCR reads, yielding one entry per CDR3 protein. The sample holds approximately 740,000 distinct CDR3 sequences; 13% to 15% are singletons and the top ten take roughly a tenth. Material for sequencing was blood. The receptor set was obtained from a woman younger than 30 with Graves' hyperthyroidism.

This clonotype was detected a few times. The chain joins TRBV4-3 to TRBJ2-3; TRBD2 is a possible D gene (5 bases). Trimming took off 0 bases at V and 2 bases at J, with 9 bases between the two ends. The CDR3 sequence is 15 residues long. From germline, CDR1 is LGHNA and CDR2 YSLEER. In DNA form, the CDR3 reads TGCGCCAGCAGCCAAGATTCGCGGGCCACAGATACGCAGTATTTT. This sequence encodes CASSQDSRATDTQYF.

This clonotype was counted ten times or more. V and J are TRBV28 and TRBJ2-2, with 12 bases that match TRBD2. Germline V gene lookup returns CDR1 MDHEN and CDR2 SYDVKM. V trimming: 5 bases; J trimming: 7 bases; junction bases outside the gene matches: 5. The length of the CDR3 is 15 residues. CDR3: CASSPSSGGGGELFF. In DNA form, the CDR3 reads TGTGCCAGCAGTCCCTCTAGCGGGGGGGGCGGGGAGCTGTTTTTT.

In regard to this clonotype: It may be a read error: a sequence one base away is much more abundant. The chain carries TRBV12-3 or TRBV12-4 and TRBJ1-1; 8 bases fit TRBD1. With 5 bases clipped from V and 1 base from J, the junction kept 9 bases outside the gene matches. This CDR3 is built from 16 residues. CDR3 residues: CASSQQGVVGNTEAFF. CDR3 bases: TGTGCCAGCAGTCAACAGGGGGTTGTGGGGAACACTGAAGCTTTCTTT.